This TCR beta chain was sequenced in a study of T cells in Graves' hyperthyroidism and ophthalmopathy. Study results and caveats: Blood shared most expanded thyroid clonotypes above 0.001.

Among the patients, aged 18 to 65, hyperthyroidism was newly diagnosed and had lasted under 2 months. This clonotype came up many times. As yet, its antigen is unknown. V lost 3 bases and J 3 bases, leaving 9 bases between the germline ends. The CDR3 is 13 amino acids. From germline, CDR1 is GTSNPN and CDR2 SVGIG (reference sequence). RNA transcripts provided the source from which TCR beta CDR3 regions were amplified. The TCR CDR3 was amplified in a first-round RT-PCR using the HTBI primer set. TCRdb itself ran the multiplex PCR reads through MiXCR, one entry per CDR3 protein. Of hundreds of thousands of distinct CDR3 sequences in the sample, 13% to 15% were seen once.

Sequenced input: blood. The V gene is TRBV30, the J gene TRBJ2-1, with D possibly being TRBD2 (5 bases). The source is a young woman with Graves' hyperthyroidism. The CDR3 DNA is TGTGCCTGGAGCCCCGGGAACTACAATGAGCAGTTCTTC. It codes for CAWSPGNYNEQFF.